This T cell receptor (beta chain) was identified in a study of blood T cell repertoires in COVID-19. Turning to the study itself: COVID-19 samples, acute and convalescent, were from the United States, Italy and Spain. The analysed material was cDNA or gDNA that came from T cells, B-cell-depleted T cells, or PBMCs.

Losses at the gene ends were 8 bases for V and 6 bases for J; bases not matched to a gene: 10. This CDR3 has 14 amino acids. Germline loops: CDR1 MDHEN, CDR2 SYDVKM. As handled by the study authors: Reference gene primer amplification gave estimated nucleated cell counts. Here immunoSEQ multiplex PCR was the method, and the copy in TCRdb shows in-frame clones only, minus some. V, J and clone size are taken as reported in that table, and D and trimming were inferred from the DNA itself. This sample has more than 350,000 clones, with around 87% found just once. Patients in Seattle were enrolled during active infection, then followed longitudinally.

The sequencing sample was made of peripheral blood. This sequence originates from a woman aged 25 to 39 with COVID-19, enrolled during active disease. The gene calls are TRBV28 and TRBJ2-1; TRBD2 matches at 7 bases. The CDR3 coding sequence is TGTGCCAGCTTGGTGGCGGGAGAGGGCAATGAGCAGTTCTTC. It yields the protein CASLVAGEGNEQFF. Full variable domain (remainder filled in from reference TRBV28 and TRBJ2-1): DVKVTQSSRYLVKRTGEKVFLECVQDMDHENMFWYRQDPGLGLRLIYFSYDVKMKEKGDIPEGYSVSREKKERFSLILESASTNQTSMYLCASLVAGEGNEQFFGPGTRLTVL.